The entry that follows covers one T cell receptor (beta chain) sequence. Its antigen is undetermined. Per germline, CDR1 SGHVS and CDR2 FQNEAQ. This CDR3 is built from 13 residues. The ends were cut back, 1 base at V and 10 bases at J, with 8 bases in the middle. The data originate from a study of tissue T cells after allogeneic stem cell transplantation. Notes on the study in general: Tissue-detected TCR repertoire was only partly captured by blood and spleen T cells.

The repertoire was sequenced with immunoSEQ multiplex PCR; TCRdb's copy has only in-frame clones and lacks some. The sample lists 6,000 to 9,500 clones; approximately 84% were seen once. The starting material was skin, obtained at autopsy. This clonotype originated in a male patient at least 60 years old with steroid-refractory graft-versus-host disease after an allogeneic stem cell transplant. Among the T cells, some may be from the graft donor. J is TRBJ1-6 and V is TRBV7-8; D is unclear. The DNA for the CDR3 is TGTGCCAGCAGCTTAGGAGGGAACTCACCCCTCCACTTT. Translated, it gives CASSLGGNSPLHF. The variable domain in full, with the rest retrieved from reference TRBV7-8 and TRBJ1-6, is GAGVSQSPRYKVAKRGQDVALRCDPISGHVSLFWYQQALGQGPEFLTYFQNEAQLDKSGLPSDRFFAERPEGSVSTLKIQRTQQEDSAVYLCASSLGGNSPLHFGNGTRLTVT.